Presented here are 28 T cell receptor beta chains from one specimen sequenced in a study of shared clonotypes between healthy human individuals. Sequencing was performed with immunoSEQ multiplex PCR; in TCRdb, only in-frame clones are kept and a portion is missing. The sample consists of about 560,000 clones, about 80% of them appearing once. The sample comprised PBMCs. Receptors originate from a woman between 40 and 55 years old in good health. Some clones in this sample may be carry-over from other donors' samples.

The chain couples TRBV18 to TRBJ1-5; unclear D gene. The CDR3 loop spans 13 amino acids. The V and J ends lost 3 bases and 3 bases respectively, with 6 bases between them. Germline loops: CDR1 KGHSH, CDR2 LQKENI. CDR3 loop: CASSPLNNQPQHF. CDR3 DNA: TGTGCCAGCTCACCGTTAAACAATCAGCCCCAGCATTTT.

The J gene is TRBJ1-1, the V gene TRBV7-9; D ambiguous. V lost 0 bases to trimming and J lost 1 base, with 9 bases between them. Germline values: CDR1 SEHNR, CDR2 FQNEAQ (reference sequence). This CDR3 contains 15 residues. The CDR3 spells CASSLARSGNTEAFF. The CDR3 DNA reads TGTGCCAGCAGCTTAGCGCGGTCGGGGAACACTGAAGCTTTCTTT.

The CDR3 reads CASSVVGGPDEQYF. CDR3 in DNA: TGTGCCAGCAGCGTAGTCGGGGGCCCGGACGAGCAGTACTTC. V is TRBV9 and J is TRBJ2-7; either TRBD1 or TRBD2 may fit D (6 bases each). The CDR3 sequence is 14 residues long. The V end was cut by 0 bases, the J end by 5 bases, with 12 bases between. Germline V lookup: CDR1 SGDLS, CDR2 YYNGEE.

The chain is built from TRBV9 and TRBJ2-7, with a tentative D call TRBD2 (5 bases). The ends were cut back, 4 bases at V and 3 bases at J, with 17 bases in the middle. CDR1 is SGDLS and CDR2 is YYNGEE in the germline V gene. The CDR3 totals 15 residues. In DNA form, the CDR3 reads TGTGCCAGCAGCCCCAGCGGCTACCGCGACTACGAGCAGTACTTC. It codes for CASSPSGYRDYEQYF.

About this clone: At one end the junction does not follow the germline gene, possibly because of a read error. The genes are TRBV10-2 and TRBJ2-1; D uncertain. Germline V gene data show CDR1 as WSHSY and CDR2 as SAAADI. The CDR3 sequence is 14 residues long. CDR3 region: CASSEARTPPEQFF. In nucleotides, the CDR3 is TGCGCCAGCAGTGAGGCCAGGACCCCCCCTGAGCAATTCTTC.

The CDR3 DNA reads as TGCGCCAGCAGCATGTCCCCTAGCGGGAGCTACGAGCAGTACTTC. Translation: CASSMSPSGSYEQYF. V gene TRBV4-1 combines with J gene TRBJ2-5; 10 nucleotides line up with TRBD2. The better agreement between TRBJ2-7 and the DNA end casts doubt on the J call. CDR1 MGHRA and CDR2 YSYEKL come from the germline V gene. The CDR3 is 15 residues long.

As to this clone: A single base is all that separates this from a far larger clone, so a read error is likely. This specimen includes other DNA sequences encoding the same CDR3. The rearrangement links TRBV28 to TRBJ1-1; no clear D gene. The CDR3 runs to 14 residues. Looked up from germline, CDR1 is MDHEN and CDR2 is SYDVKM. CDR3 sequence (DNA): TGTGCCAGCAGCCCCCCCAAGATGAACACTGAAGCCTTCTTT. Protein: CASSPPKMNTEAFF.

V and J are TRBV4-1 and TRBJ1-4, with D maybe TRBD1 (5 bases). The V end was cut by 5 bases, the J end by 5 bases, with 18 bases between. Germline values: CDR1 MGHRA, CDR2 YSYEKL. The CDR3 is 16 amino acids. CDR3 sequence: CASSNPDRGSNEKLFF. In DNA, the CDR3 is TGCGCCAGCAGCAACCCCGATCGGGGGTCCAATGAAAAACTGTTTTTT.

This clone came up a few times. The genes are TRBV27 and TRBJ2-7; D uncertain. This CDR3 has 15 residues. Germline CDR1 MNHEY, CDR2 SMNVEV (reference sequence). V lost 7 bases and J lost 1, with 17 bases in between. The CDR3 bases are TGTGCCAGCACCCCCCGCCGTGCAGCATCCTACGAGCAGTACTTC. Its translation: CASTPRRAASYEQYF.

V gene TRBV7-6 combines with J gene TRBJ2-2; D may be TRBD2 (5 bases). This CDR3 has 13 residues. The V gene lost 2 bases and the J gene lost 5 bases, with 6 bases spanning the gap. The germline CDR1 and CDR2 sequences are SGHVS and FNYEAQ. The CDR3 region has the DNA TGTGCCAGCAGCTTAACTAGGACCGGGGAGCTGTTTTTT. Its protein product is CASSLTRTGELFF.

V is TRBV5-1 and J is TRBJ1-5, with D maybe TRBD1 (5 bases). Germline CDR1 reads SGHRS; CDR2 reads YFSETQ. The CDR3 sequence is 14 residues long. The V and J ends lost 4 bases and 2 bases respectively, with 10 bases between them. CDR3 loop: CASSPDSGNQPQHF. The CDR3 DNA follows: TGCGCCAGCAGCCCTGACAGTGGCAATCAGCCCCAGCATTTT.

This clone was counted between two and nine times. The chain combines TRBV7-9 with TRBJ2-3, with 11 bases aligning to TRBD2. The trim removed 5 bases at V and 0 bases at J, leaving 10 bases unmatched. CDR1 is SEHNR, CDR2 FQNEAQ, per germline (reference sequence). The CDR3 runs 18 residues. The CDR3 DNA follows: TGTGCCAGCAGCGCGACTAGCGGGGATCTTTCTAGCACAGATACGCAGTATTTT. Its translation is CASSATSGDLSSTDTQYF.

This clone has a single count. The rearrangement links TRBV7-9 to TRBJ2-3; no clear D. Germline V gene lookup returns CDR1 SEHNR and CDR2 FQNEAQ (reference sequence). This CDR3 has 13 residues. The ends were cut back, 5 bases at V and 0 bases at J, with 6 bases in the middle. The CDR3 sequence: CASSIASTDTQYF. The CDR3, as DNA: TGTGCCAGCAGCATCGCTAGCACAGATACGCAGTATTTT.

The gene calls are TRBV9 and TRBJ2-2; D not resolved. Trimming pared 2 bases from V and 1 base from J, leaving 24 bases between. CDR1 SGDLS and CDR2 YYNGEE come from the germline V gene. The CDR3 totals 20 residues. CDR3 DNA sequence: TGTGCCAGCAGCGTTGGGGTCGGGTTTAGTCGAGGTTGGAACACCGGGGAGCTGTTTTTT. As protein: CASSVGVGFSRGWNTGELFF.

The chain's CDR3 is CAISALGQGAYNEQFF. The CDR3 DNA is TGTGCCATCAGTGCCCTGGGACAGGGGGCATACAATGAGCAGTTCTTC. This chain uses TRBV10-3 with TRBJ2-1; 12 bases line up with TRBD1. Per the germline V gene, CDR1 is ENHRY and CDR2 is SYGVKD. V trimming: 4 bases; J trimming: 4 bases; junction bases outside the gene matches: 5. The CDR3 sequence is 16 residues long.

The rearrangement links TRBV7-7 to TRBJ2-5, with TRBD2 matching 9 bases. Unmatched junction bases numbered 4, after V lost 1 base and J lost 4 bases. Looked up from germline, CDR1 is SSHAT and CDR2 is FNYEAQ (reference sequence). This CDR3 has 15 amino acids. DNA of the CDR3: TGTGCCAGCAGCTTAGAGGCGGGAGGGACAGAGACCCAGTACTTC. Translation gives CASSLEAGGTETQYF.

This chain uses TRBV4-3 with TRBJ2-7; D might be TRBD1 (6 bases). The CDR3 has 14 amino acids. Trimming took off 1 base at V and 2 bases at J, with 9 bases between the two ends. Germline V lookup: CDR1 LGHNA, CDR2 YSLEER. CDR3 sequence reads: CASSQAPGAYEQYF. The CDR3 DNA reads as TGCGCCAGCAGCCAAGCTCCAGGGGCCTACGAGCAGTACTTC.

In this sample, this clone turned up a few times. This sequence joins TRBV9 and TRBJ2-3; 9 nucleotides align to TRBD2. The germline V gene has CDR1 SGDLS and CDR2 YYNGEE. The V segment lost 0 bases and the J segment 0 bases; nucleotides outside the gene matches: 2. This CDR3 is 16 amino acids long. The CDR3 is CASSVGTSVSTDTQYF. The DNA for the CDR3 is TGTGCCAGCAGCGTAGGGACTAGCGTTAGCACAGATACGCAGTATTTT. The entire variable domain, with the rest obtained from reference TRBV9 and TRBJ2-3, is as follows: DSGVTQTPKHLITATGQRVTLRCSPRSGDLSVYWYQQSLDQGLQFLIQYYNGEERAKGNILERFSAQQFPDLHSELNLSSLELGDSALYFCASSVGTSVSTDTQYFGPGTRLTVL.

The chain joins TRBV7-2 to TRBJ1-2; D gene ambiguous. The ends were cut back, 1 base at V and 0 bases at J, with 12 bases in the middle. Per the germline V gene, CDR1 is SGHTA and CDR2 is FQGNSA. This CDR3 is built from 16 residues. CDR3 in DNA: TGTGCCAGCAGCTTAGAATTGGCCATCCCTAACTATGGCTACACCTTC. Translating it yields CASSLELAIPNYGYTF.

The chain couples TRBV7-9 to TRBJ2-1; D is unclear. The CDR3 consists of 14 residues. Germline assignment: CDR1 SEHNR and CDR2 FQNEAQ (reference sequence). Trimming removed 0 bases from V and 9 bases from J, with 12 bases in between. The DNA for the CDR3 is TGTGCCAGCAGCTTAGCAGGTTCATGGGTTGAGCAGTTCTTC. Translating it yields CASSLAGSWVEQFF. The full variable domain, completed using reference TRBV7-9 and TRBJ2-1, is DTGVSQNPRHKITKRGQNVTFRCDPISEHNRLYWYRQTLGQGPEFLTYFQNEAQLEKSRLLSDRFSAERPKGSFSTLEIQRTEQGDSAMYLCASSLAGSWVEQFFGPGTRLTVL.

This chain uses TRBV27 with TRBJ2-2; 8 bases map to TRBD1. Germline V gene data show CDR1 as MNHEY and CDR2 as SMNVEV (reference sequence). V shed 6 bases, J shed 7 bases, and the junction held 7 bases outside the gene matches. The CDR3 covers 14 residues. CDR3: CASRPDRAGGELFF. The CDR3 coding sequence is TGTGCCAGCAGACCGGACAGGGCTGGCGGGGAGCTGTTTTTT.

This clone has only a few counts. This chain links TRBV19 with TRBJ1-1; D not resolved. Between the trimmed V and J ends, which lost 5 bases and 3 bases, there was a span of 10 bases. This CDR3 comprises 13 residues. Per germline, CDR1 LNHDA and CDR2 SQIVND (reference sequence). The CDR3: CASSGLWDTEAFF. Here the CDR3 DNA reads TGTGCCAGTAGTGGACTATGGGACACTGAAGCTTTCTTT.

This clone was found once. J is TRBJ2-1 and V is TRBV6-4; TRBD2 matches at 11 bases. Trimming at V came to 9 bases and at J to 5 bases, leaving 6 bases not matched to a gene. CDR1 and CDR2 (germline): MRHNA, SNTAGT. The CDR3 has 14 amino acids. The CDR3 here is CARTGTSGHNEQFF. The CDR3 DNA follows: TGTGCCAGGACCGGGACTAGCGGTCACAATGAGCAGTTCTTC.

The chain combines TRBV27 with TRBJ2-6, with TRBD1 matching 9 bases. This CDR3 spans 17 amino acids. Looked up from germline, CDR1 is MNHEY and CDR2 is SMNVEV (reference sequence). After removal of 4 bases from V and 1 base from J, the junction contained 5 bases not matched to a gene. The DNA of the CDR3 is TGTGCCAGCAGTTCGCCGGGACAGGGATCTGGGGCCAACGTCCTGACTTTC. Amino acid sequence: CASSSPGQGSGANVLTF.

This clone showed up just a few times. The gene calls are TRBV18 and TRBJ1-2; D remains ambiguous. The CDR3 totals 12 residues. The V gene lost 2 bases and the J gene lost 5 bases, with 6 bases spanning the gap. Germline CDR1 is KGHSH and CDR2 is LQKENI. Here the CDR3 DNA reads TGTGCCAGCTCACCAGGGGAGTATGGCTACACCTTC. Translation: CASSPGEYGYTF.

The chain has TRBV11-2 and TRBJ2-5; no clear D gene. V lost 1 base and J lost 5, with 11 bases in between. CDR3 size: 14 residues. Germline V lookup: CDR1 SGHAT, CDR2 FQNNGV. The CDR3 loop reads CASSLGSLGETQYF. CDR3 nucleotide sequence: TGTGCCAGCAGCTTAGGTAGTCTTGGGGAGACCCAGTACTTC.

The rearrangement uses TRBV7-8 and TRBJ2-3; D is ambiguous. V was pared by 1 base and J by 3 bases, with 8 bases between. Germline-derived CDR1 and CDR2 are SGHVS and FQNEAQ. This CDR3 is 14 amino acids long. The CDR3 DNA reads TGTGCCAGCAGCTTAGGTGTAAGAACAGATACGCAGTATTTT. Amino acids: CASSLGVRTDTQYF.

The V gene is TRBV10-2, the J gene TRBJ2-3, with TRBD2 identical over 13 bases. The CDR3 runs to 17 residues. The ends lost 0 bases at V and 6 bases at J; junction bases unmatched: 6. Looked up from germline, CDR1 is WSHSY and CDR2 is SAAADI. The CDR3 sequence: CASSESTGTSGEDTQYF. CDR3 coding DNA: TGCGCCAGCAGTGAGTCGACCGGGACTAGCGGGGAGGATACGCAGTATTTT.